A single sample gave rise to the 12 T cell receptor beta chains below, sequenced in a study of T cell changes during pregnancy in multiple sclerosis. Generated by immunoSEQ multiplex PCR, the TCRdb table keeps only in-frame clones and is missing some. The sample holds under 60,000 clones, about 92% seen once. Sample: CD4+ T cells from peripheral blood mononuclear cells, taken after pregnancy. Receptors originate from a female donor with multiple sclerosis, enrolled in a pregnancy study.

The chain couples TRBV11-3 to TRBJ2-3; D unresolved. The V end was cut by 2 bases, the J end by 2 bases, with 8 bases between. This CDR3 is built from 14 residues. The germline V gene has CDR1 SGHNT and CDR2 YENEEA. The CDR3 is CASSLSRSTDTQYF. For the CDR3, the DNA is TGTGCCAGCAGCTTATCCCGTTCCACAGATACGCAGTATTTT.

CDR3 coding DNA: TGTGCCAGCAGTGAATGGGGTGGGGGCCCTGGAAACACCATATATTTT. Protein product: CASSEWGGGPGNTIYF. The genes are TRBV6-1 and TRBJ1-3; weak D call: TRBD1 (6 bases). Germline-derived CDR1 and CDR2 are MNHNS and SASEGT. This CDR3 contains 16 residues. Trimming took 2 bases from V and 2 from J, leaving 13 bases between them.

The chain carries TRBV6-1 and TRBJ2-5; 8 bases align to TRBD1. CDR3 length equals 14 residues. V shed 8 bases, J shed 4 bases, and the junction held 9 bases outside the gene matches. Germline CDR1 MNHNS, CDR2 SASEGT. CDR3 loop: CASCEDRVVETQYF. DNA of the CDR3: TGTGCCAGCTGCGAGGACAGGGTGGTAGAGACCCAGTACTTC.

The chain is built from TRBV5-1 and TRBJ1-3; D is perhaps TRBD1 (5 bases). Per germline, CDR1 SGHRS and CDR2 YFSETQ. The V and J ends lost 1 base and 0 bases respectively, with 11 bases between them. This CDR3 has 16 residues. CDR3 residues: CASSLSGGNSGNTIYF. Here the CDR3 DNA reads TGCGCCAGCAGCTTGTCCGGGGGGAACTCTGGAAACACCATATATTTT. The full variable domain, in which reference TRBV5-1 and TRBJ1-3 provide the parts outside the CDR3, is KAGVTQTPRYLIKTRGQQVTLSCSPISGHRSVSWYQQTPGQGLQFLFEYFSETQRNKGNFPGRFSGRQFSNSRSEMNVSTLELGDSALYLCASSLSGGNSGNTIYFGEGSWLTVV.

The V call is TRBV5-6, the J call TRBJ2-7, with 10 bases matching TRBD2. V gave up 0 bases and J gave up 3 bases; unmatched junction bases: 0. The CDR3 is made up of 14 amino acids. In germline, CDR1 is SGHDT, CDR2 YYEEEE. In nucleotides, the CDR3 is TGTGCCAGCAGCTTGGCTAGCGGGAGCTACGAGCAGTACTTC. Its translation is CASSLASGSYEQYF.

The CDR3 DNA is TGTGCCAGCAGCTTAGTATCGGTAACCGGGGAGCTGTTTTTT. Amino acid sequence: CASSLVSVTGELFF. The gene calls are TRBV7-9 and TRBJ2-2; D unresolved. CDR1 and CDR2 from the germline V gene are SEHNR and FQNEAQ (reference sequence). The CDR3 loop spans 14 amino acids. The V and J ends lost 1 base and 5 bases respectively, with 8 bases between them.

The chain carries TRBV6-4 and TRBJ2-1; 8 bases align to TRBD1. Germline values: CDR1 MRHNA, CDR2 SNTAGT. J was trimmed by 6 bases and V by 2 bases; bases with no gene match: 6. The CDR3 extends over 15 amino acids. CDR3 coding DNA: TGTGCCAGCAGTGACGGGCAGGGGGCGGGCAATGAGCAGTTCTTC. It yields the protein CASSDGQGAGNEQFF.

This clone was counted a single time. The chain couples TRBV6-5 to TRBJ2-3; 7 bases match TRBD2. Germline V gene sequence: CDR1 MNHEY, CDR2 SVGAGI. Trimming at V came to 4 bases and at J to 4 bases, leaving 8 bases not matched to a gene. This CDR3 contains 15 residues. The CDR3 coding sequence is TGTGCCAGCAGTTCCGCGGGAGATAGGTCAGATACGCAGTATTTT. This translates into CASSSAGDRSDTQYF.

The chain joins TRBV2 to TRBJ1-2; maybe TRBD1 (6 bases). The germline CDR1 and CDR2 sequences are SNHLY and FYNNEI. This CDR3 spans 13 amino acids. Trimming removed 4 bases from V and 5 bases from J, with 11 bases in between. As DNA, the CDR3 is TGTGCCAGCAGTGCGACAGGCAAATATGGCTACACCTTC. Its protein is CASSATGKYGYTF.

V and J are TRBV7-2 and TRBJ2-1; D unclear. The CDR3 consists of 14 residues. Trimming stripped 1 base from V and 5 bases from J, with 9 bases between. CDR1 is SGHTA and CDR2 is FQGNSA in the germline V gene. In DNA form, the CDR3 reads TGTGCCAGCAGCTTAGTCCTAACCAACAATGAGCAGTTCTTC. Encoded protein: CASSLVLTNNEQFF.

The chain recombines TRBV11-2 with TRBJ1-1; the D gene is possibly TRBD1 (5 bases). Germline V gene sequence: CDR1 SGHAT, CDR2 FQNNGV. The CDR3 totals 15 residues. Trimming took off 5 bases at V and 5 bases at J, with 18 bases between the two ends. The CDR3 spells CASSPGVRGGTEAFF. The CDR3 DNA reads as TGTGCCAGCAGCCCAGGAGTTCGGGGGGGGACTGAAGCTTTCTTT.

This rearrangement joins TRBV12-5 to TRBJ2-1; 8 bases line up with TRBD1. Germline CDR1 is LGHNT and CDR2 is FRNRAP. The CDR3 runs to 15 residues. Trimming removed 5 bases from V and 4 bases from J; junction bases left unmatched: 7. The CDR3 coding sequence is TGTGCTAGTGGTCCGACCAGGGGGCGATACAATGAGCAGTTCTTC. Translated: CASGPTRGRYNEQFF. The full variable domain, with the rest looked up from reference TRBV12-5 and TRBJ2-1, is DARVTQTPRHKVTEMGQEVTMRCQPILGHNTVFWYRQTMMQGLELLAYFRNRAPLDDSGMPKDRFSAEMPDATLATLKIQPSEPRDSAVYFCASGPTRGRYNEQFFGPGTRLTVL.